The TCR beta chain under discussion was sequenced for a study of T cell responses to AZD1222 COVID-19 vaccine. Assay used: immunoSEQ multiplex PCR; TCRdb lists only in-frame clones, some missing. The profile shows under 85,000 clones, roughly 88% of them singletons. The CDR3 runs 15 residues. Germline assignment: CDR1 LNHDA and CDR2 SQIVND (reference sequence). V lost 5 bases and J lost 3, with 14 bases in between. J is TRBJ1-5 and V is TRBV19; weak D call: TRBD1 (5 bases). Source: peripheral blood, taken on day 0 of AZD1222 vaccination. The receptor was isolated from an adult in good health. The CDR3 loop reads CASSWDGVNNQPQHF. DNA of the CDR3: TGTGCCAGTAGTTGGGACGGGGTTAACAATCAGCCCCAGCATTTT.